This T cell receptor (beta chain) emerged from a study of human T cells and chemical hapten exposure. Overall study results and limits: Clustering by CDR3 similarity yielded significantly more large clusters from expanded TCRs than controls.

The germline gives CDR1 SEHNR, CDR2 FQNEAQ (reference sequence). The CDR3 extends over 16 amino acids. Trimming stripped 4 bases from V and 0 bases from J, with 13 bases between. TCRdb re-derived calls from the RACE reads in MiXCR, one entry per CDR3 protein. The sample holds fewer than 300,000 distinct CDR3 sequences, about 8.1% seen once. The time point is: pre-sensitization, week 0. The sample's treatment: therapeutic diphenylcyclopropenone sensitization with weekly scalp DPC. Patch tests were applied only after blood draws. A remark on this clonotype: The target antigen is unknown.

The chain joins TRBV7-9 to TRBJ2-4; D might be TRBD1 or TRBD2, each matching 7 bases. Here the sequenced sample was whole blood, taken in connection with sensitization to the hapten diphenylcyclopropenone (DPC). This TCR derives from a middle-aged woman with alopecia areata. Some clones in this sample may be carry-over from other donors' samples. This CDR3 is CASSSPGGGAKNIQYF. The DNA for the CDR3 is TGTGCCAGCAGCTCTCCAGGGGGGGGAGCCAAAAACATTCAGTACTTC.